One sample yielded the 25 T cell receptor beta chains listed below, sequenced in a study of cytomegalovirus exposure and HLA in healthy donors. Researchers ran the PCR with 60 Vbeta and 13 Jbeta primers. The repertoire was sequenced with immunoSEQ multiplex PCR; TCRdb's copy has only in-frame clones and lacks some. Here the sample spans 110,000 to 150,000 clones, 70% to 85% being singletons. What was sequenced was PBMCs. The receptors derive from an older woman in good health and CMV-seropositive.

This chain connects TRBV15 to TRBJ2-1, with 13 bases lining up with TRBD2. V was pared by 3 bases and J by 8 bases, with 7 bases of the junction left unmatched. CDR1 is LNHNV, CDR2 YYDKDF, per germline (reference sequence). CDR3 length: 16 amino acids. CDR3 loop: CATSSRTSGSRDEQFF. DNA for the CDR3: TGTGCCACCAGCAGCAGGACTAGCGGGAGTCGGGATGAGCAGTTCTTC.

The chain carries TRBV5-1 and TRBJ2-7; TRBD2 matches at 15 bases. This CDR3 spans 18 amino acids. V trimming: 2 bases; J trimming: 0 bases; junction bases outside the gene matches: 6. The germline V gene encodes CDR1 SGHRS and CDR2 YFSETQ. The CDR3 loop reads CASSFGGLAGGYSYEQYF. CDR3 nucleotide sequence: TGCGCCAGCAGCTTCGGGGGACTAGCGGGAGGATACTCCTACGAGCAGTACTTC.

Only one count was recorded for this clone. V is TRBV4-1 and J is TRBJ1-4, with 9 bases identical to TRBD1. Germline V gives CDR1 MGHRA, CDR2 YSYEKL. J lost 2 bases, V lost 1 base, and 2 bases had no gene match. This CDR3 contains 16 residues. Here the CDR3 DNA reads TGCGCCAGCAGCCAAGGTGGGACAGGGACTAATGAAAAACTGTTTTTT. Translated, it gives CASSQGGTGTNEKLFF.

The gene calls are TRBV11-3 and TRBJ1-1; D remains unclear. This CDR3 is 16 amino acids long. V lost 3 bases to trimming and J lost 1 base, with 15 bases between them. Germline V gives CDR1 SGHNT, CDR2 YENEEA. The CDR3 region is CASSFRTSPGNTEAFF. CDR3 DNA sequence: TGTGCCAGCAGCTTCCGAACGTCCCCGGGGAACACTGAAGCTTTCTTT.

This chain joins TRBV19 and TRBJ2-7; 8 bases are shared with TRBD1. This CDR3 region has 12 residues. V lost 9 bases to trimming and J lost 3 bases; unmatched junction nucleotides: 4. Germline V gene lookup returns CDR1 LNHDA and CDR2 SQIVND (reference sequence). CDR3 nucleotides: TGTGCCAGCTTGGACAGGGTCTACGAGCAGTACTTC. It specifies CASLDRVYEQYF.

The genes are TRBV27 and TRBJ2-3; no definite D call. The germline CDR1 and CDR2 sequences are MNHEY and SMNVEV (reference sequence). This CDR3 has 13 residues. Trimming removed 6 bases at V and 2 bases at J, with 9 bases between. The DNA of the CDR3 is TGTGCCAGCAGGGGCTCTTACACAGATACGCAGTATTTT. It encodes CASRGSYTDTQYF.

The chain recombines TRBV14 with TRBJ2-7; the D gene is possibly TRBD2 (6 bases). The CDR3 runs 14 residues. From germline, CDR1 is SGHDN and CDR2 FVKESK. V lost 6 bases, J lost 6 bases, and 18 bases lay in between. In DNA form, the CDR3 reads TGTGCCAGCAGAATCTCTGATTGGGGAGGCGAGCAGTACTTC. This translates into CASRISDWGGEQYF.

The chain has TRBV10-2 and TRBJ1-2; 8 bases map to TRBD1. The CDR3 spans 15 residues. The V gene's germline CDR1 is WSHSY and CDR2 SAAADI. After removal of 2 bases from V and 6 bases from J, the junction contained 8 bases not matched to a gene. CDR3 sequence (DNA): TGCGCCAGCAGTGAGGACCGGGACAGGCCCCATGGCTACACCTTC. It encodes CASSEDRDRPHGYTF.

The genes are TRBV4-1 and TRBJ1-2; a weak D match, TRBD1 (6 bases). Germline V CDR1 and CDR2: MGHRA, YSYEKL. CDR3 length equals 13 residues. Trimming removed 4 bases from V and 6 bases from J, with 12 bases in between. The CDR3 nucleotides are TGCGCCAGCAGCCCCAGGACAGTGGATGGCTACACCTTC. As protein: CASSPRTVDGYTF.

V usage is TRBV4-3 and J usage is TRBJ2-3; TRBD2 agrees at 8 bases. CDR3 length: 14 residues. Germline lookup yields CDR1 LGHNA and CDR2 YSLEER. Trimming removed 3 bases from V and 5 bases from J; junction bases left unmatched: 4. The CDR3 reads CASSQGLDIDTQYF. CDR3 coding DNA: TGCGCCAGCAGCCAGGGACTAGATATAGATACGCAGTATTTT.

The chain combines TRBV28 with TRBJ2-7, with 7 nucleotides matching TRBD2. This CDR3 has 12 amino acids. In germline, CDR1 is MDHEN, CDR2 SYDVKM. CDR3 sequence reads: CACRGGRHEQYF. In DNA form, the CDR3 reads TGTGCTTGCAGAGGCGGGAGACACGAGCAGTACTTC.

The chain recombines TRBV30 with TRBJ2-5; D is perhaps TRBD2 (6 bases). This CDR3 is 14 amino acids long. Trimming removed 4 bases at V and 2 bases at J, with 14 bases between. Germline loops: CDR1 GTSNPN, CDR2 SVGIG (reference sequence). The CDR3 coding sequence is TGTGCCTGGAATCCTCTGGGACTTCAAGAGACCCAGTACTTC. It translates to CAWNPLGLQETQYF.

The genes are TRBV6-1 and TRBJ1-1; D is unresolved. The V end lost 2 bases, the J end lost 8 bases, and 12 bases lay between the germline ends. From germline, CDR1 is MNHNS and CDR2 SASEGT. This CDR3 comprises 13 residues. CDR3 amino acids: CASSEREGREAFF. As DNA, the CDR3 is TGTGCCAGCAGTGAAAGGGAGGGTCGAGAAGCTTTCTTT.

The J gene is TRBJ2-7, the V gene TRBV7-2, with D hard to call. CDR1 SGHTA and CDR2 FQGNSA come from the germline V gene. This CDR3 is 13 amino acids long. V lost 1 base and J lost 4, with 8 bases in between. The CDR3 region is CASSLVQIYEQYF. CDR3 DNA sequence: TGTGCCAGCAGCTTAGTCCAGATATACGAGCAGTACTTC.

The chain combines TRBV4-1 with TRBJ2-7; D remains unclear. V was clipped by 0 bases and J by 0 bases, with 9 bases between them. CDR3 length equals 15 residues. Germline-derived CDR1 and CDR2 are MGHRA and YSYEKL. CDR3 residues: CASSQDITFSYEQYF. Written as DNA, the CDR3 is TGCGCCAGCAGCCAAGATATAACTTTCTCCTACGAGCAGTACTTC.

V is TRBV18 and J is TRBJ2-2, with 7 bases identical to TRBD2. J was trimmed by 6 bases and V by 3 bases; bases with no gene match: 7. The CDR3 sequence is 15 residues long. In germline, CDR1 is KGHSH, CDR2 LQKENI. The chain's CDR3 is CASSPGLVAAGELFF. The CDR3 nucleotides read TGTGCCAGCTCACCTGGACTAGTTGCGGCCGGGGAGCTGTTTTTT.

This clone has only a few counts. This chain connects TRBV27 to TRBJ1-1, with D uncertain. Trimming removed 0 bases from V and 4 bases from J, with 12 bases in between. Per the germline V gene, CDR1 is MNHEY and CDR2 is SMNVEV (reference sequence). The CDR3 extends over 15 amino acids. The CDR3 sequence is CASSLSIGVSTEAFF. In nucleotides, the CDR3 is TGTGCCAGCAGTTTATCGATCGGGGTTTCCACTGAAGCTTTCTTT.

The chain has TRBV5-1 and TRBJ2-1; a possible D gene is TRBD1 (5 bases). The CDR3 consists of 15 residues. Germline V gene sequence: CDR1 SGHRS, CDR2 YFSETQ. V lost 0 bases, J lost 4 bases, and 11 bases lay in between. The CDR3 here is CASSLALGDYNEQFF. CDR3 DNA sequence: TGCGCCAGCAGCTTGGCCTTAGGGGATTACAATGAGCAGTTCTTC. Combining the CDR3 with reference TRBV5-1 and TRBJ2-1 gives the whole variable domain KAGVTQTPRYLIKTRGQQVTLSCSPISGHRSVSWYQQTPGQGLQFLFEYFSETQRNKGNFPGRFSGRQFSNSRSEMNVSTLELGDSALYLCASSLALGDYNEQFFGPGTRLTVL.

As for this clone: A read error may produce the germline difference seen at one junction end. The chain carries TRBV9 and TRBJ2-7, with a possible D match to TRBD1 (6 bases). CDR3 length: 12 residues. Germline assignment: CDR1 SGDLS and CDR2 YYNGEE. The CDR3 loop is CASKERWYRETF. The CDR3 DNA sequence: TGTGCCAGCAAAGAGAGGTGGTACAGGGAGACCTTC.

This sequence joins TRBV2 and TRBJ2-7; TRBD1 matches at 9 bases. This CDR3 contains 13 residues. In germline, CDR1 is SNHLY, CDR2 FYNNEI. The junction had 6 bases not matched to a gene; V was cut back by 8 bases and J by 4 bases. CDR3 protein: CASSGTGFYEQYF. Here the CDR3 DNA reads TGTGCCAGCTCCGGGACAGGGTTTTACGAGCAGTACTTC.

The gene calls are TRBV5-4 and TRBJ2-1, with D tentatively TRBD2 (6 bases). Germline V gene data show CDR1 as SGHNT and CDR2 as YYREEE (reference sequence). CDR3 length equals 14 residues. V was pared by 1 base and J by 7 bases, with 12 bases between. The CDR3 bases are TGTGCCAGCAGCTTGTGGTTGGCGGGAAATGAGCAGTTCTTC. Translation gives CASSLWLAGNEQFF. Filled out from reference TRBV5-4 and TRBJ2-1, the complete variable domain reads ETGVTQSPTHLIKTRGQQVTLRCSSQSGHNTVSWYQQALGQGPQFIFQYYREEENGRGNFPPRFSGLQFPNYSSELNVNALELDDSALYLCASSLWLAGNEQFFGPGTRLTVL.

This chain's CDR3 is CASSRQGFNQPQHF. DNA for the CDR3: TGTGCCAGCAGCCGACAGGGGTTCAATCAGCCCCAGCATTTT. This rearrangement joins TRBV5-6 to TRBJ1-5; TRBD1 matches at 8 bases. The CDR3 is 14 amino acids. Germline assignment: CDR1 SGHDT and CDR2 YYEEEE. Trimming took 4 bases from V and 3 from J; bases not matched to a gene: 3.

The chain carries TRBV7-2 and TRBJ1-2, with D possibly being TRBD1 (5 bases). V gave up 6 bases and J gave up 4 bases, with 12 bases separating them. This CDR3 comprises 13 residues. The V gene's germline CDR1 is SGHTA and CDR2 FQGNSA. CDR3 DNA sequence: TGTGCCAGCAGATTCCAGGGCAGCTATGGCTACACCTTC. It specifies CASRFQGSYGYTF.

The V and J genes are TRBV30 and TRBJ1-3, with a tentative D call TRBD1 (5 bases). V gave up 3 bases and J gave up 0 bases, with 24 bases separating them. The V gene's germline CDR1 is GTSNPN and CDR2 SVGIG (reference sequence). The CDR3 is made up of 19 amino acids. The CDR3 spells CAWREVGAGTGFSGNTIYF. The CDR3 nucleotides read TGTGCCTGGAGAGAAGTGGGCGCCGGTACAGGCTTCTCTGGAAACACCATATATTTT. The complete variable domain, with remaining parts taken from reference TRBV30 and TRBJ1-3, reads SQTIHQWPATLVQPVGSPLSLECTVEGTSNPNLYWYRQAAGRGLQLLFYSVGIGQISSEVPQNLSASRPQDRQFILSSKKLLLSDSGFYLCAWREVGAGTGFSGNTIYFGEGSWLTVV.

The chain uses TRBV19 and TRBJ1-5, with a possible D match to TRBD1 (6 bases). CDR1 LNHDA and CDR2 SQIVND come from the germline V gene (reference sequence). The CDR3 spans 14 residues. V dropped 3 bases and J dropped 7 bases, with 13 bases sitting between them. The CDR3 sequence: CASSMRGGRQPQHF. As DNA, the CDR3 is TGTGCCAGTAGTATGAGGGGGGGGCGACAGCCCCAGCATTTT.